This passage covers 21 T cell receptor beta chains from one sample sequenced in a study of glioma-infiltrating T cells after dendritic cell vaccination. Some clones are missing from TCRdb's copy, which holds only in-frame ones; the method was immunoSEQ multiplex PCR. The table has tens of thousands of clones, roughly four fifths seen once. The sample's time point: after dendritic cell vaccination, including at tumor progression/relapse. Sample: blood, taken after dendritic cell vaccination. These receptors all stem from a human donor with glioblastoma.

The chain carries TRBV7-2 and TRBJ2-2; weak D call: TRBD1 (5 bases). V shed 4 bases and J shed 4 bases, with 13 bases lying between them. The germline V gene has CDR1 SGHTA and CDR2 FQGNSA. The CDR3 is 15 residues long. CDR3 sequence reads: CASSSAGWGTGELFF. Here the CDR3 DNA reads TGTGCCAGCAGCTCCGCAGGGTGGGGCACCGGGGAGCTGTTTTTT.

CDR3 in amino acids: CASSLLVGTGTNEQFF. CDR3 nucleotides: TGCGCCAGCAGCTTGTTGGTCGGGACAGGGACCAATGAGCAGTTCTTC. The chain uses TRBV5-1 and TRBJ2-1, with 9 nucleotides matching TRBD1. Germline V gene lookup returns CDR1 SGHRS and CDR2 YFSETQ. This CDR3 has 16 amino acids. V lost 1 base and J lost 6; bases outside the gene matches: 8. Variable domain in full (rest from reference TRBV5-1 and TRBJ2-1): KAGVTQTPRYLIKTRGQQVTLSCSPISGHRSVSWYQQTPGQGLQFLFEYFSETQRNKGNFPGRFSGRQFSNSRSEMNVSTLELGDSALYLCASSLLVGTGTNEQFFGPGTRLTVL.

This chain connects TRBV5-4 to TRBJ2-7; no firm D call. This CDR3 contains 13 residues. The V gene lost 0 bases and the J gene lost 4 bases, with 8 bases spanning the gap. Germline V gene data show CDR1 as SGHNT and CDR2 as YYREEE (reference sequence). CDR3 sequence: CASSLEVGYEQYF. DNA of the CDR3: TGTGCCAGCAGCTTGGAGGTCGGGTACGAGCAGTACTTC.

The chain has TRBV7-2 and TRBJ1-2, with a weak D call TRBD1 (6 bases). This CDR3 is 15 amino acids long. CDR1 and CDR2 from the germline V gene are SGHTA and FQGNSA. Trimming left V 5 bases short and J 6 bases short, with 19 bases between. CDR3 in DNA: TGTGCCAGCAGCCCCAAATCCCAAGGGGGAGATGGCTACACCTTC. It yields the protein CASSPKSQGGDGYTF.

This chain uses TRBV11-2 with TRBJ1-3; D perhaps matches TRBD1 (6 bases). The length of the CDR3 is 16 residues. Per the germline V gene, CDR1 is SGHAT and CDR2 is FQNNGV. V was shortened by 2 bases and J by 4 bases, with 15 bases between the two germline ends. CDR3 in DNA: TGTGCCAGCAGCTTATCCCCAGGGGCGGCCGGAAACACCATATATTTT. Translating it yields CASSLSPGAAGNTIYF.

V gene TRBV11-3 combines with J gene TRBJ2-7; no clear D gene. The CDR3 runs 12 residues. The germline gives CDR1 SGHNT, CDR2 YENEEA. V gave up 1 base and J gave up 6 bases, with 7 bases separating them. CDR3 sequence reads: CASSLGFGEQYF. The CDR3 nucleotides read TGTGCCAGCAGCTTAGGTTTCGGCGAGCAGTACTTC.

This chain's CDR3 is CASSLATGAGDIQYF. The CDR3 coding sequence is TGTGCCAGCAGCTTAGCGACCGGGGCGGGGGACATTCAGTACTTC. This chain connects TRBV7-2 to TRBJ2-4, with TRBD2 matching 7 bases. The CDR3 extends over 15 amino acids. The V gene end was trimmed by 0 bases and the J gene end by 8 bases; junction bases not matched to a gene: 7. CDR1 is SGHTA and CDR2 is FQGNSA in the germline V gene.

J is TRBJ1-1 and V is TRBV30, with no clear D. Germline values: CDR1 GTSNPN, CDR2 SVGIG (reference sequence). The CDR3 consists of 14 residues. V shed 2 bases and J shed 0 bases, with 10 bases lying between them. The CDR3 region has the DNA TGTGCCTGGAGTATAAGCAGGATGAACACTGAAGCTTTCTTT. Translating it yields CAWSISRMNTEAFF.

The J gene is TRBJ2-5, the V gene TRBV18; 11 nucleotides agree with TRBD2. From germline, CDR1 is KGHSH and CDR2 LQKENI. The CDR3 is 17 residues long. V shed 0 bases and J 0 bases; nucleotides not matched to a gene: 3. The CDR3 protein is CASSPPASGGNQETQYF. CDR3 bases: TGTGCCAGCTCACCACCGGCTAGCGGGGGGAACCAAGAGACCCAGTACTTC.

This clone was detected a few times. The chain is built from TRBV7-2 and TRBJ1-5, with a weak D call TRBD1 (6 bases). The V gene's germline CDR1 is SGHTA and CDR2 FQGNSA. The V gene lost 5 bases and the J gene lost 0 bases, with 14 bases spanning the gap. The CDR3 is 16 amino acids. The CDR3 is CASSPHRVYSNQPQHF. The CDR3 coding sequence is TGTGCCAGCAGCCCCCACAGGGTCTATAGCAATCAGCCCCAGCATTTT.

J is TRBJ1-2 and V is TRBV6-6; D may be TRBD1 (6 bases). Germline-derived CDR1 and CDR2 are MNHNY and SVGAGI (reference sequence). Trimming pared 8 bases from V and 3 bases from J, leaving 13 bases between. The CDR3 has 13 residues. CDR3 sequence: CASLPGGDYGYTF. The CDR3 bases are TGTGCCAGCCTGCCTGGGGGCGACTATGGCTACACCTTC.

V and J are TRBV6-1 and TRBJ2-1; 8 nucleotides match TRBD1. The CDR3 contains 14 residues. Per germline, CDR1 MNHNS and CDR2 SASEGT. J was trimmed by 10 bases and V by 4 bases; bases with no gene match: 9. The CDR3 sequence: CASSVTGANGEQFF. For the CDR3, the DNA is TGTGCCAGCAGTGTGACAGGGGCCAACGGCGAGCAGTTCTTC.

The CDR3 DNA reads TGCGCCAGCAGCCAGCTGGGGGGGAAGGCGGATACGCAGTATTTT. Its translation is CASSQLGGKADTQYF. The J gene is TRBJ2-3, the V gene TRBV4-1, with 7 bases identical to TRBD2. Germline CDR1 MGHRA, CDR2 YSYEKL. The CDR3 contains 15 residues. V lost 3 bases to trimming and J lost 6 bases; unmatched junction nucleotides: 9.

This sequence joins TRBV2 and TRBJ2-2, with 14 bases identical to TRBD2. Germline V gives CDR1 SNHLY, CDR2 FYNNEI. V shed 4 bases and J 2 bases; nucleotides not matched to a gene: 6. The CDR3 has 18 residues. CDR3 in amino acids: CASSGTSGGTINTGELFF. The CDR3 bases are TGTGCCAGCAGTGGGACTAGCGGGGGGACAATAAACACCGGGGAGCTGTTTTTT.

This clone was detected once. V gene TRBV19 combines with J gene TRBJ2-6, with D possibly matching TRBD1 (5 bases). V lost 7 bases and J 2 bases, leaving 9 bases between the germline ends. CDR1 is LNHDA and CDR2 is SQIVND in the germline V gene (reference sequence). The CDR3 contains 14 residues. The CDR3 nucleotides read TGTGCCAGTACGCTCAGGGCTGGGGCCAACGTCCTGACTTTC. This translates into CASTLRAGANVLTF.

This chain connects TRBV7-9 to TRBJ2-7, with D possibly matching TRBD2 (5 bases). The CDR3 is 15 residues long. CDR1 is SEHNR, CDR2 FQNEAQ, per germline (reference sequence). V lost 4 bases, J lost 3 bases, and 16 bases lay in between. Here the CDR3 DNA reads TGTGCCAGCAGCTCCCAGGACTCGTTGGGCTACGAGCAGTACTTC. This gives the protein CASSSQDSLGYEQYF.

CDR3 nucleotide sequence: TGTGCCAGCAGCCCCCTAGTCCGGGGGGACACTGAAGCTTTCTTT. Its protein is CASSPLVRGDTEAFF. The gene calls are TRBV14 and TRBJ1-1; tentative D call: TRBD1 (5 bases). The CDR3 runs to 15 residues. V was shortened by 4 bases and J by 3 bases, with 15 bases between the two germline ends. Germline V gives CDR1 SGHDN, CDR2 FVKESK.

DNA for the CDR3: TGTGCCAGCAGCGTAGATCTTGGCGGGGGGGCCTACGAGCAGTACTTC. Translated, it gives CASSVDLGGGAYEQYF. The chain joins TRBV9 to TRBJ2-7; 9 bases agree with TRBD2. Germline V CDR1 and CDR2: SGDLS, YYNGEE. This CDR3 has 16 amino acids. V shed 0 bases and J 2 bases; nucleotides not matched to a gene: 6.

The chain joins TRBV5-1 to TRBJ1-1; a weak D match, TRBD1 (5 bases). Trimming took 4 bases from V and 6 from J, leaving 19 bases between them. The germline CDR1 and CDR2 sequences are SGHRS and YFSETQ. The CDR3 consists of 15 residues. CDR3 residues: CASSPLAAVRAEAFF. CDR3 nucleotides: TGCGCCAGCAGCCCACTAGCGGCGGTCAGGGCTGAAGCTTTCTTT.

This chain links TRBV7-9 with TRBJ1-4, with a weak D call TRBD1 (6 bases). The CDR3 consists of 14 residues. The V end was cut by 5 bases, the J end by 4 bases, with 11 bases between. The germline V gene encodes CDR1 SEHNR and CDR2 FQNEAQ (reference sequence). The CDR3 here is CASSKGGVNEKLFF. The CDR3 coding sequence is TGTGCCAGCAGCAAGGGGGGGGTTAATGAAAAACTGTTTTTT.

The rearrangement joins TRBV7-2 to TRBJ2-7; 12 nucleotides align to TRBD2. CDR3 length equals 17 residues. Germline lookup yields CDR1 SGHTA and CDR2 FQGNSA. V dropped 5 bases and J dropped 4; count of bases not matched to a gene: 12. The CDR3 is CASSPRTSGGLLYEQYF. The CDR3 DNA reads TGTGCCAGCAGCCCACGAACTAGCGGGGGGTTATTGTACGAGCAGTACTTC.